These 30 T cell receptor beta chains originate from one sample sequenced in a study of shared clonotypes between healthy human individuals. The assay was immunoSEQ multiplex PCR, and TCRdb's table has in-frame clones only and misses some. The table has about 1.1 million clones, approximately 78% seen once. The source material was memory CD4+ T cells from PBMCs. Described subset: CD45RA-negative fraction. These receptors were obtained from a man aged 18 to 29 in good health. Some clones in this sample may be carry-over from other donors' samples.

The chain is built from TRBV4-2 and TRBJ1-3; D is undetermined. CDR3 length: 17 residues. The V gene's germline CDR1 is LGHNA and CDR2 YNFKEQ. Trimming cost V 1 base and J 4 bases, with 17 bases left between them. The CDR3 DNA is TGTGCCAGCAGCCAAGGACAAGGAGGGAGTAAGGGAAACACCATATATTTT. Protein product: CASSQGQGGSKGNTIYF.

As for this clone: The sample carries other DNA sequences with the same CDR3. V is TRBV19 and J is TRBJ2-5, with D unresolved. Germline CDR1 and CDR2: LNHDA and SQIVND (reference sequence). This CDR3 has 13 amino acids. V lost 3 bases and J 0 bases, leaving 5 bases between the germline ends. Here the CDR3 reads CASSIRYQETQYF. In nucleotides, the CDR3 is TGTGCCAGTAGTATCAGGTACCAAGAGACCCAGTACTTC.

This clone was recorded a few times. J is TRBJ1-1 and V is TRBV5-1; D perhaps matches TRBD1 (6 bases). In germline, CDR1 is SGHRS, CDR2 YFSETQ. This CDR3 spans 14 amino acids. The V gene lost 2 bases and the J gene lost 3 bases, with 11 bases spanning the gap. In DNA, the CDR3 is TGCGCCAGCAGCTTTACCCCAGGGGACACTGAAGCTTTCTTT. This gives the protein CASSFTPGDTEAFF.

The CDR3: CASSLRGSSSTDTQYF. For the CDR3, the DNA is TGTGCCAGCAGCTTAAGAGGTAGCAGTAGCACAGATACGCAGTATTTT. V usage is TRBV7-3 and J usage is TRBJ2-3; no firm D call. Germline lookup yields CDR1 SGHTA and CDR2 FQGTGA. The CDR3 runs 16 residues. Trimming shortened V by 1 base and J by 0 bases, and 11 bases separated the two germline ends.

The chain couples TRBV6-1 to TRBJ2-2; TRBD2 matches at 7 bases. The length of the CDR3 is 16 residues. Losses at the gene ends were 3 bases for V and 3 bases for J; bases not matched to a gene: 7. Germline CDR1 is MNHNS and CDR2 is SASEGT. CDR3 sequence: CASSDIGGRYTGELFF. In DNA, the CDR3 is TGTGCCAGCAGTGATATTGGCGGGAGATACACCGGGGAGCTGTTTTTT.

This clone was found many times. V is TRBV6-5 and J is TRBJ2-1; TRBD1 matches 10 bases. V lost 2 bases to trimming and J lost 5 bases; unmatched junction nucleotides: 3. The CDR3 totals 15 residues. The germline V gene encodes CDR1 MNHEY and CDR2 SVGAGI. Written as DNA, the CDR3 is TGTGCCAGCAGTTACACGGGACAGGGGAACAATGAGCAGTTCTTC. Translation: CASSYTGQGNNEQFF.

The chain combines TRBV30 with TRBJ2-7; 8 nucleotides line up with TRBD2. Unmatched junction bases numbered 8, after V lost 1 base and J lost 6 bases. Germline V gene data show CDR1 as GTSNPN and CDR2 as SVGIG (reference sequence). The CDR3 loop spans 14 amino acids. The CDR3 coding sequence is TGTGCCTGGAGTGCGGGACTAGGAGTCCGCGAGCAGTACTTC. This encodes CAWSAGLGVREQYF. Filled out from reference TRBV30 and TRBJ2-7, the complete variable domain reads SQTIHQWPATLVQPVGSPLSLECTVEGTSNPNLYWYRQAAGRGLQLLFYSVGIGQISSEVPQNLSASRPQDRQFILSSKKLLLSDSGFYLCAWSAGLGVREQYFGPGTRLTVT.

The table lists this clone with a few counts. In DNA form, the CDR3 reads TGTGCCAGCAGCGCGACAAGGGAGGTCTCCTACGAGCAGTACTTC. Protein product: CASSATREVSYEQYF. The rearrangement uses TRBV7-2 and TRBJ2-7, with D perhaps matching TRBD2 (6 bases). Germline CDR1 and CDR2: SGHTA and FQGNSA. The CDR3 runs 15 residues. Trimming left V 5 bases short and J 0 bases short, with 14 bases between.

The chain uses TRBV7-3 and TRBJ2-5; no definite D call. CDR1 is SGHTA and CDR2 is FQGTGA in the germline V gene. V gave up 0 bases and J gave up 3 bases, with 8 bases separating them. CDR3 length: 14 residues. CDR3 in DNA: TGTGCCAGCAGCTTAACGGCGTCTAAAGAGACCCAGTACTTC. Protein sequence: CASSLTASKETQYF.

The gene calls are TRBV5-4 and TRBJ2-2; 10 bases are a match to TRBD1. The CDR3 has 15 amino acids. V lost 4 bases, J lost 5 bases, and 5 bases stayed unmatched. Germline V gene lookup returns CDR1 SGHNT and CDR2 YYREEE (reference sequence). Written as DNA, the CDR3 is TGTGCCAGCAGCCCCCGGACAGGGGGTACCGGGGAGCTGTTTTTT. Amino acids: CASSPRTGGTGELFF.

The chain is built from TRBV27 and TRBJ2-4; D might be TRBD1 or TRBD2, each matching 7 bases. V lost 6 bases, J lost 12 bases, and 27 bases lay in between. Germline CDR1 MNHEY, CDR2 SMNVEV (reference sequence). The CDR3 covers 16 residues. The CDR3 DNA reads TGTGCCAGCAGAACCATGACAGGGCAAGTGGGGGGGACTCAGTACTTC. Translating it yields CASRTMTGQVGGTQYF.

The chain combines TRBV9 with TRBJ2-7; 8 bases map to TRBD2. J gave up 5 bases and V 0 bases, and 13 bases lay outside the gene matches. This CDR3 spans 17 amino acids. From germline, CDR1 is SGDLS and CDR2 YYNGEE. This CDR3 reads CASSVGRSLAGVHEQYF. The CDR3 DNA is TGTGCCAGCAGCGTAGGGCGAAGCCTAGCGGGTGTCCACGAGCAGTACTTC. Variable domain in full (rest from reference TRBV9 and TRBJ2-7): DSGVTQTPKHLITATGQRVTLRCSPRSGDLSVYWYQQSLDQGLQFLIQYYNGEERAKGNILERFSAQQFPDLHSELNLSSLELGDSALYFCASSVGRSLAGVHEQYFGPGTRLTVT.

The J gene is TRBJ2-6, the V gene TRBV28; TRBD2 is a possible D gene (6 bases). This CDR3 comprises 15 residues. The V end lost 6 bases, the J end lost 4 bases, and 13 bases lay between the germline ends. Per the germline V gene, CDR1 is MDHEN and CDR2 is SYDVKM. CDR3 nucleotides: TGTGCCAGCAGCCCTGCGGGGAACGGGGCCAACGTCCTGACTTTC. It codes for CASSPAGNGANVLTF.

The chain joins TRBV11-2 to TRBJ2-7; either TRBD1 or TRBD2 may supply D (5 bases each). The V and J ends lost 6 bases and 5 bases respectively, with 23 bases between them. Germline V gene data show CDR1 as SGHAT and CDR2 as FQNNGV. This CDR3 spans 16 amino acids. This CDR3 reads CASRKGGGVVFDEQYF. The DNA for the CDR3 is TGTGCCAGCAGAAAGGGTGGGGGTGTGGTGTTCGACGAGCAGTACTTC.

This clone was picked up one time. This rearrangement joins TRBV4-1 to TRBJ1-2; D remains ambiguous. CDR1 MGHRA and CDR2 YSYEKL come from the germline V gene. Trimming stripped 0 bases from V and 5 bases from J, with 10 bases between. The CDR3 runs to 14 residues. The CDR3 reads CASSQDFEGYGYTF. The CDR3 bases are TGCGCCAGCAGCCAAGATTTCGAGGGTTATGGCTACACCTTC.

The chain carries TRBV5-1 and TRBJ2-2; D perhaps matches TRBD1 (5 bases). The V end was cut by 5 bases, the J end by 6 bases, with 11 bases between. Germline V CDR1 and CDR2: SGHRS, YFSETQ. This CDR3 region has 13 residues. The CDR3 region is CASSTQGSGELFF. Here the CDR3 DNA reads TGCGCCAGCAGTACTCAGGGTTCCGGGGAGCTGTTTTTT.

The chain recombines TRBV28 with TRBJ2-1; 8 bases line up with TRBD2. This CDR3 contains 16 residues. Germline V lookup: CDR1 MDHEN, CDR2 SYDVKM. Trimming at V came to 8 bases and at J to 0 bases, leaving 9 bases not matched to a gene. The CDR3, as DNA: TGTGCCAGCCGTCGCGGGACTAGGAGCTCCTACAATGAGCAGTTCTTC. This sequence encodes CASRRGTRSSYNEQFF.

DNA for the CDR3: TGCGCCAGCAGCTTGGATACCTTTAAAGAGACCCAGTACTTC. Its translation is CASSLDTFKETQYF. The J gene is TRBJ2-5, the V gene TRBV5-1, with D unresolved. With 0 bases removed from V and 3 bases from J, the gap between germline ends came to 9 bases. The CDR3 loop spans 14 amino acids. Germline values: CDR1 SGHRS, CDR2 YFSETQ.

The chain carries TRBV30 and TRBJ2-7; TRBD2 might be the D (6 bases). V was cut by 3 bases and J by 5 bases, with 14 bases left in between. The CDR3 sequence is 13 residues long. Germline CDR1 is GTSNPN and CDR2 is SVGIG (reference sequence). CDR3 DNA: TGTGCCTGGAGGTTGACGGGAGCCAACGAGCAGTACTTC. Encoded protein: CAWRLTGANEQYF.

This clone was counted between two and nine times. The genes are TRBV7-2 and TRBJ2-5; D gene ambiguous. The assigned J gene may be wrong: the sequence end matches TRBJ2-7 better. In germline, CDR1 is SGHTA, CDR2 FQGNSA. The CDR3 has 11 residues. The CDR3 here is CASSRRNEQYF. The CDR3 DNA reads as TGTGCCAGCAGCCGCCGGAACGAGCAGTACTTC.

The chain links TRBV7-2 to TRBJ1-2; D is unclear. V lost 5 bases and J 4 bases, leaving 17 bases between the germline ends. Per germline, CDR1 SGHTA and CDR2 FQGNSA. CDR3 length equals 15 residues. The CDR3 sequence is CASSPGGAFSYGYTF. For the CDR3, the DNA is TGTGCCAGCAGCCCCGGAGGAGCGTTTTCCTATGGCTACACCTTC.

This CDR3 is CASSGTIRRGEQYF. CDR3 bases: TGCGCCAGCAGTGGGACGATTCGGAGGGGCGAGCAGTACTTC. The chain employs TRBV10-1 and TRBJ2-7, with a tentative D call TRBD2 (6 bases). From germline, CDR1 is WNHNN and CDR2 SYGVQD (reference sequence). The CDR3 has 14 amino acids. Trimming pared 4 bases from V and 6 bases from J, leaving 16 bases between.

The V call is TRBV2, the J call TRBJ2-7; TRBD1 agrees at 8 bases. The trim removed 2 bases at V and 6 bases at J, leaving 3 bases unmatched. This CDR3 region has 13 residues. Per the germline V gene, CDR1 is SNHLY and CDR2 is FYNNEI. Here the CDR3 DNA reads TGTGCCAGCAGTGAACAGGGGGCTGGCGAGCAGTACTTC. Encoded protein: CASSEQGAGEQYF.

This clone has a single count. The rearrangement uses TRBV5-1 and TRBJ1-5; D unclear. The CDR3 is made up of 15 amino acids. Germline V CDR1 and CDR2: SGHRS, YFSETQ. V dropped 4 bases and J dropped 2 bases, with 13 bases sitting between them. Here the CDR3 DNA reads TGCGCCAGCAGCGACGGACTTGCTGGCAATCAGCCCCAGCATTTT. Translating it yields CASSDGLAGNQPQHF.

This clone was seen more than once but under ten times. CDR3 bases: TGTGCCAGTAGTAGACAGGGTCAGCCCCAGCATTTT. Translated: CASSRQGQPQHF. This chain links TRBV19 with TRBJ1-5; the match to TRBD1 covers 7 bases. Germline V gives CDR1 LNHDA, CDR2 SQIVND (reference sequence). The CDR3 covers 12 residues. The J segment lost 6 bases and the V segment lost 4 bases, leaving 0 bases of the junction unmatched.

Turning to this clone: Within the sample, other DNA sequences also encode this same CDR3. The chain is built from TRBV28 and TRBJ1-4; 8 nucleotides match TRBD1. The trim removed 4 bases at V and 0 bases at J, leaving 1 base unmatched. Germline V gives CDR1 MDHEN, CDR2 SYDVKM. The CDR3 loop spans 15 amino acids. The CDR3 protein is CASSSGGATNEKLFF. The CDR3 DNA sequence: TGTGCCAGCAGTTCAGGGGGCGCAACTAATGAAAAACTGTTTTTT.

The V gene is TRBV28, the J gene TRBJ2-1, with TRBD1 matching 7 bases. After removal of 11 bases from V and 3 bases from J, the junction contained 13 bases not matched to a gene. This CDR3 region has 15 residues. Germline V lookup: CDR1 MDHEN, CDR2 SYDVKM. The CDR3 DNA sequence: TGTGCCTGTATGTCCCGGGACAGAAACTACAATGAGCAGTTCTTC. This encodes CACMSRDRNYNEQFF.

In this sample, this clone turned up once. This chain joins TRBV5-1 and TRBJ2-7; D assignment may be TRBD1 or TRBD2 (5 bases each). Germline CDR1 SGHRS, CDR2 YFSETQ. There are 12 residues in the CDR3. V lost 1 base, J lost 6 bases, and 8 bases lay in between. CDR3 DNA sequence: TGCGCCAGCAGCTTGACTAGGGGCGAGCAGTACTTC. Translation gives CASSLTRGEQYF.

The chain joins TRBV6-1 to TRBJ2-1; D not resolved. Germline V gives CDR1 MNHNS, CDR2 SASEGT. The CDR3 spans 15 residues. With 5 bases removed from V and 0 bases from J, the gap between germline ends came to 11 bases. The CDR3 loop reads CASSPPIASYNEQFF. As DNA, the CDR3 is TGTGCCAGCAGTCCCCCTATTGCCTCCTACAATGAGCAGTTCTTC.

J is TRBJ1-1 and V is TRBV7-8; tentative D call: TRBD1 (6 bases). Trimming pared 6 bases from V and 2 bases from J, leaving 13 bases between. Per germline, CDR1 SGHVS and CDR2 FQNEAQ. This CDR3 comprises 14 residues. The CDR3 DNA reads as TGTGCCAGCAGTGAACAGGGAATTAACACTGAAGCTTTCTTT. This encodes CASSEQGINTEAFF.